The clone carrying this T cell receptor (beta chain) was recorded many times. Using RNA transcripts as the source, TCR beta CDR3 regions were amplified. Primed by the HTBI set, a first-round RT-PCR was run on the TCR CDR3. TCRdb ran MiXCR on the multiplex PCR reads and lists one entry per CDR3 protein. The table records approximately 640,000 distinct CDR3 sequences, approximately 15% of them present only once. V dropped 6 bases and J dropped 5 bases, with 19 bases sitting between them. Germline V gene data show CDR1 as MNHEY and CDR2 as SMNVEV (reference sequence). This CDR3 has 15 amino acids. This sample stems from a study of T cells in Graves' hyperthyroidism and ophthalmopathy.

This chain connects TRBV27 to TRBJ2-5; TRBD2 might be the D (5 bases). What was sequenced was blood. This receptor was taken from a middle-aged man with Graves' hyperthyroidism. In DNA form, the CDR3 reads TGTGCCAGCAGGCAAACAAGCGGCCCCTATGAGACCCAGTACTTC. It specifies CASRQTSGPYETQYF.